This T cell receptor (beta chain) was recovered during a study of blood T cell repertoires in COVID-19. About the study: Samples representing acute and convalescent COVID-19 were sourced from the United States, Italy and Spain.

Generated by immunoSEQ multiplex PCR, the TCRdb table keeps only in-frame clones and is missing some. The sample consists of roughly 220,000 clones, around 86% of them appearing once. This CDR3 has 14 amino acids. CDR1 is LNHNV and CDR2 is YYDKDF in the germline V gene (reference sequence). V was cut by 1 base and J by 6 bases, with 13 bases left in between. This receptor was taken from a woman of 80 years or more with COVID-19, enrolled during active disease. Sequencing was performed on peripheral blood. V and J are TRBV15 and TRBJ2-7; D perhaps matches TRBD1 (6 bases). The CDR3 is CATSRAKGESEQYF. CDR3 coding DNA: TGTGCCACCAGCAGAGCCAAGGGGGAAAGCGAGCAGTACTTC.